These 4 T cell receptor beta chains originate from one sample sequenced in a study of blood T cell repertoires in COVID-19. TCRdb's copy holds only in-frame clones and misses some; the assay was immunoSEQ multiplex PCR. The table shows some 100,000 clones, with just over 85% occurring only once. What was sequenced was peripheral blood. Receptors were obtained from a human donor in a cohort sampled during active COVID-19.

The chain links TRBV21-1 to TRBJ2-7; the table calls TRBD2, which could not be checked here. TRBV21-1 is reported as a pseudogene. The CDR3 loop spans 15 amino acids. CDR3 nucleotide sequence: TGTGCCAGCAGCAACGGGGGGCGCGGCTCCTACGAGCAGTACTTC. This gives the protein CASSNGGRGSYEQYF.

The chain employs TRBV6-6 and TRBJ2-7, with a tentative D call TRBD2 (6 bases). Trimming stripped 2 bases from V and 3 bases from J, with 11 bases between. This CDR3 contains 14 residues. Germline V gene lookup returns CDR1 MNHNY and CDR2 SVGAGI (reference sequence). DNA for the CDR3: TGTGCCAGCAGTTACGGGGGGTCAATCTACGAGCAGTACTTC. It is translated as CASSYGGSIYEQYF.

V and J are TRBV7-3 and TRBJ1-4, with a possible D match to TRBD1 (5 bases). The germline CDR1 and CDR2 sequences are SGHTA and FQGTGA. The CDR3 extends over 15 amino acids. The V and J ends lost 5 bases and 1 base respectively, with 11 bases between them. CDR3 residues: CASSRTGGTNEKLFF. The CDR3 bases are TGTGCCAGCAGCCGAACCGGGGGAACTAATGAAAAACTGTTTTTT.

The V gene is TRBV18, the J gene TRBJ2-7; 8 nucleotides line up with TRBD1. CDR3 size: 15 residues. CDR1 and CDR2 (germline): KGHSH, LQKENI. V was pared by 4 bases and J by 5 bases, with 10 bases of the junction left unmatched. The CDR3 DNA follows: TGTGCCAGCTCACAAGAAGGGGCGACAGGGGACGAGCAGTACTTC. Protein product: CASSQEGATGDEQYF.